This T cell receptor (beta chain) is from a study of blood T cell repertoires in COVID-19. Study as a whole: Spain, Italy and the United States supplied samples that represented acute and convalescent COVID-19. From T cells, B-cell-depleted T cells, or PBMCs came the material, which was cDNA or gDNA.

V was trimmed by 6 bases and J by 13 bases, leaving 22 bases between them. The CDR3 has 15 residues. CDR1 and CDR2 (germline): SNHLY, FYNNEI. Authors' analysis steps: It was from reference gene primer amplification that nucleated cell counts were estimated. Profiled with immunoSEQ multiplex PCR; TCRdb holds only in-frame clones, not every one. V, J and clone size are taken as reported in that table, and D and trimming were inferred from the DNA itself. The sample has 300,000 to 450,000 clones; approximately 81% are singletons. The sequenced sample was peripheral blood. This clonotype originated in a woman between 18 and 29 years old with acute or convalescent COVID-19. The chain couples TRBV2 to TRBJ2-6; D perhaps matches TRBD1 (5 bases). The CDR3 DNA reads TGTGCCAGCAGATCCGACTCAGGGCGTAGGGATGTCCTGACTTTC. Its protein is CASRSDSGRRDVLTF.